A selection of T cell receptor beta chains follows, all from one sample in a study of blood T cell repertoires in COVID-19. The assay was immunoSEQ multiplex PCR, and TCRdb's table has in-frame clones only and misses some. Of about 210,000 clones in the sample, about 79% were seen once. Sequencing used peripheral blood. These receptors were collected from a man aged 40-55 years who had recovered from COVID-19. Each CDR3 is given with its conserved first and last residue. The D gene is left open where the match is weak. Not all rows give a size; the values are once, few, many and, for expanded clones, a class.

V gene: TRBV13
clone size: -
J gene: TRBJ2-2
D gene: TRBD1
CDR3 DNA: TGTGCCAGCAGCGGCGACAGGGTTGTAAACACCGGGGAGCTGTTTTTT
CDR3 protein: CASSGDRVVNTGELFF

V gene: TRBV7-2
clone size: -
J gene: TRBJ1-3
D gene: -
CDR3 DNA: TGTGCCAGCAGCTCAGGCTCTGGAAACACCATATATTTT
CDR3 protein: CASSSGSGNTIYF

V gene: TRBV13
clone size: -
J gene: TRBJ1-1
D gene: -
CDR3 DNA: TGTGCCAGCAGCTTAGGTATGAACACTGAAGCTTTCTTT
CDR3 protein: CASSLGMNTEAFF

V gene: TRBV6-5
clone size: -
J gene: TRBJ1-4
D gene: TRBD1
CDR3 DNA: TGTGCCAGCAGTTGGGGGACAGGGAATGAAAAACTGTTTTTT
CDR3 protein: CASSWGTGNEKLFF

V gene: TRBV3-1/TRBV3-2
clone size: -
J gene: TRBJ1-4
D gene: TRBD1
CDR3 DNA: TGTGCCAGCAGCCAAGTACAGGGGTCAAATAATGAAAAACTGTTTTTT
CDR3 protein: CASSQVQGSNNEKLFF

V gene: TRBV5-4
clone size: few
J gene: TRBJ2-7
D gene: TRBD2
CDR3 DNA: TGTGCCAGCAGCTCGGAGACTAGCGGGAGTCTAAAAAAGTACTTC
CDR3 protein: CASSSETSGSLKKYF

V gene: TRBV3-1/TRBV3-2
clone size: -
J gene: TRBJ1-1
D gene: -
CDR3 DNA: TGTGCCAGCAGCCAAATGGCTGGAGACACTGAAGCTTTCTTT
CDR3 protein: CASSQMAGDTEAFF

V gene: TRBV4-3
clone size: -
J gene: TRBJ1-1
D gene: TRBD1
CDR3 DNA: TGCGCCAGCAGCCAAGGGTTCACAGGGGTGAGATTGATGAACACTGAAGCTTTCTTT
CDR3 protein: CASSQGFTGVRLMNTEAFF

V gene: TRBV30
clone size: -
J gene: TRBJ2-5
D gene: -
CDR3 DNA: TGTGCCTGGAGTGTACCCGAGCTTGAGACCCAGTACTTC
CDR3 protein: CAWSVPELETQYF

V gene: TRBV13
clone size: -
J gene: TRBJ2-7
D gene: -
CDR3 DNA: TGTGCCAGCAGCTTACGGGGGTACTACGAGCAGTACTTC
CDR3 protein: CASSLRGYYEQYF

V gene: TRBV2
clone size: once
J gene: TRBJ1-4
D gene: TRBD1
CDR3 DNA: TGTGCCAGCAGAGAGGACAGGGTGGGCGAAAAACTGTTTTTT
CDR3 protein: CASREDRVGEKLFF

V gene: TRBV9
clone size: once
J gene: TRBJ2-7
D gene: TRBD1
CDR3 DNA: TGTGCCAGCAGCGCGAGAACAGGGGGCGCTTTCTACGAGCAGTACTTC
CDR3 protein: CASSARTGGAFYEQYF

V gene: TRBV19
clone size: -
J gene: TRBJ2-3
D gene: -
CDR3 DNA: TGTGCCAGTAGTATTGGGAGGGATACGCAGTATTTT
CDR3 protein: CASSIGRDTQYF